Below, 26 T cell receptor beta chains from the same sample are listed, as sequenced in a study of blood T cells in healthy people across ages. A second PCR of roughly 7 to 11 cycles used a sample-barcoded 5' primer and a J-beta primer mix. TCRdb reprocessed the 5' RACE reads via MiXCR and lists one record per CDR3 protein. The profile covers 1,300,000 or so distinct CDR3 sequences, with approximately 59% appearing a single time and over 5% taken by the ten largest. Material: blood. These receptor sequences come from a man in his late teens or twenties in good health.

The chain has TRBV4-1 and TRBJ2-5, with a possible D match to TRBD2 (6 bases). CDR1 is MGHRA, CDR2 YSYEKL, per germline. The CDR3 consists of 15 residues. Trimming removed 0 bases from V and 5 bases from J, with 13 bases in between. CDR3 amino acids: CASSQDPGVGETQYF. As DNA, the CDR3 is TGCGCCAGCAGCCAAGATCCGGGAGTCGGTGAGACCCAGTACTTC.

As for this clonotype: Compared with germline, one end of the junction differs, possibly owing to a read error. This sequence joins TRBV7-2 and TRBJ1-2, with a possible D match to TRBD1 (5 bases). Germline V gene sequence: CDR1 SGHTA, CDR2 FQGNSA. The CDR3 sequence is 13 residues long. The CDR3 loop is CASSHRGDYGYTF. The CDR3 region has the DNA TGTGCCAGCAGCCATCGGGGGGACTATGGCTACACTTTC.

This rearrangement joins TRBV29-1 to TRBJ1-2; D ambiguous. Trimming took 5 bases from V and 4 from J, leaving 11 bases between them. Germline CDR1 and CDR2: SQVTM and ANQGSEA. CDR3 length equals 12 residues. The CDR3 bases are TGCAGCGTTCGACCGGGAATCTATGGCTACACCTTC. It yields the protein CSVRPGIYGYTF.

The sample holds a few counts of this clonotype. The J gene is TRBJ2-3, the V gene TRBV7-2, with D perhaps TRBD2 (5 bases). The CDR3 has 14 amino acids. In germline, CDR1 is SGHTA, CDR2 FQGNSA. V was trimmed by 5 bases and J by 4 bases, leaving 13 bases between them. Here the CDR3 reads CASSPEGGADTQYF. In nucleotides, the CDR3 is TGTGCCAGCAGCCCAGAAGGAGGAGCAGATACGCAGTATTTT.

V is TRBV12-3 or TRBV12-4 and J is TRBJ2-3; 8 nucleotides agree with TRBD1. V trimming: 1 base; J trimming: 6 bases; junction bases outside the gene matches: 6. There are 15 residues in the CDR3. CDR3 sequence (DNA): TGTGCCAGCAGTTTAGGCAGGGGGCAGTCGGATACGCAGTATTTT. Translating it yields CASSLGRGQSDTQYF.

A few counts support this clonotype. V and J are TRBV3-1 and TRBJ1-1; weak D call: TRBD1 (6 bases). There are 12 residues in the CDR3. Trimming took off 4 bases at V and 4 bases at J, with 7 bases between the two ends. The germline CDR1 and CDR2 sequences are LGHDT and YNNKEL (reference sequence). The DNA of the CDR3 is TGTGCCAGCAGCCGCAGGGGCACTGAAGCTTTCTTT. Translation gives CASSRRGTEAFF.

The V gene is TRBV14, the J gene TRBJ2-1, with 11 positions matching TRBD2. J was trimmed by 2 bases and V by 0 bases; bases with no gene match: 6. Germline V gene data show CDR1 as SGHDN and CDR2 as FVKESK. The CDR3 runs 18 residues. Here the CDR3 reads CASSQDRTSGWTYNEQFF. The CDR3 DNA is TGTGCCAGCAGCCAAGATCGGACTAGCGGGTGGACCTACAATGAGCAGTTCTTC.

The chain combines TRBV20-1 with TRBJ1-4; D gene uncertain. Per germline, CDR1 DFQATT and CDR2 SNEGSKA (reference sequence). The CDR3 covers 12 residues. V was trimmed by 6 bases and J by 4 bases, leaving 9 bases between them. This chain's CDR3 is CSATAINEKLFF. The CDR3 DNA is TGCAGTGCAACAGCTATTAATGAAAAACTGTTTTTT.

V gene TRBV28 combines with J gene TRBJ2-1; D is possibly TRBD1 (7 bases). CDR3 size: 21 residues. Germline CDR1 MDHEN, CDR2 SYDVKM. Trimming shortened V by 6 bases and J by 0 bases, and 30 bases separated the two germline ends. The CDR3 reads CASRFKKREKGGLSSYNEQFF. The CDR3 DNA is TGTGCCAGCAGATTTAAGAAACGGGAGAAAGGGGGCCTAAGCTCCTACAATGAGCAGTTCTTC. Variable domain in full (rest from reference TRBV28 and TRBJ2-1): DVKVTQSSRYLVKRTGEKVFLECVQDMDHENMFWYRQDPGLGLRLIYFSYDVKMKEKGDIPEGYSVSREKKERFSLILESASTNQTSMYLCASRFKKREKGGLSSYNEQFFGPGTRLTVL.

This clonotype was counted between two and nine times. The chain has TRBV4-1 and TRBJ1-5; TRBD1 might be the D (6 bases). V shed 0 bases and J shed 4 bases, with 25 bases lying between them. Germline V CDR1 and CDR2: MGHRA, YSYEKL. The CDR3 loop spans 20 amino acids. CDR3 bases: TGCGCCAGCAGCCAAGATGTCGCCAACCCACTTATACAGGGTAATCAGCCCCAGCATTTT. Translated: CASSQDVANPLIQGNQPQHF.

The chain is built from TRBV7-7 and TRBJ2-7, with TRBD2 matching 11 bases. This CDR3 is built from 16 residues. Per germline, CDR1 SSHAT and CDR2 FNYEAQ (reference sequence). V lost 1 base to trimming and J lost 3 bases; unmatched junction nucleotides: 5. CDR3 sequence (DNA): TGTGCCAGCAGCTTAGTACTAGCGGGAGTGAACTACGAGCAGTACTTC. The encoded protein is CASSLVLAGVNYEQYF.

J is TRBJ2-1 and V is TRBV20-1; D possibly corresponds to TRBD1 (6 bases). CDR1 DFQATT and CDR2 SNEGSKA come from the germline V gene (reference sequence). This CDR3 spans 14 amino acids. Trimming left V 5 bases short and J 4 bases short, with 15 bases between. CDR3 DNA sequence: TGCAGTGCTGGTTCCGGGACACCATACAATGAGCAGTTCTTC. Protein: CSAGSGTPYNEQFF.

The gene calls are TRBV20-1 and TRBJ1-2; TRBD1 is a possible D gene (5 bases). The germline V and J ends were trimmed by 1 base and 3 bases, with 15 bases remaining between them. Germline V gene sequence: CDR1 DFQATT, CDR2 SNEGSKA (reference sequence). This CDR3 contains 15 residues. CDR3 loop: CSARGLTGRHYGYTF. CDR3 coding DNA: TGCAGTGCTAGAGGGTTAACGGGACGGCACTATGGCTACACCTTC.

In this sample, this clonotype turned up a few times. This chain connects TRBV6-5 to TRBJ2-1; 7 bases map to TRBD1. Losses at the gene ends were 7 bases for V and 9 bases for J; bases not matched to a gene: 9. CDR1 and CDR2 (germline): MNHEY, SVGAGI. The CDR3 totals 13 residues. The CDR3 sequence is CASTVTGFGEQFF. CDR3 in DNA: TGTGCCAGCACCGTGACAGGGTTTGGTGAGCAGTTCTTC.

The genes are TRBV6-2 or TRBV6-3 and TRBJ2-3; D is unresolved. The CDR3 loop spans 15 amino acids. Germline V gives CDR1 MNHEY, CDR2 SVGEGT. V shed 2 bases and J shed 2 bases, with 11 bases lying between them. Here the CDR3 reads CASSYGQSSTDTQYF. CDR3 nucleotides: TGTGCCAGCAGTTACGGGCAGAGCTCCACAGATACGCAGTATTTT.

This chain links TRBV20-1 with TRBJ2-1; 8 nucleotides align to TRBD2. The V segment lost 6 bases and the J segment 7 bases; nucleotides outside the gene matches: 11. The CDR3 has 14 residues. Germline-derived CDR1 and CDR2 are DFQATT and SNEGSKA (reference sequence). CDR3 bases: TGCAGTGCAGTGACTAGCGTTGAGATTAATGAGCAGTTCTTC. The encoded protein is CSAVTSVEINEQFF.

The chain employs TRBV11-2 and TRBJ1-6; no clear D gene. CDR3 length equals 13 residues. Trimming took 0 bases from V and 9 from J, leaving 6 bases between them. CDR1 is SGHAT and CDR2 is FQNNGV in the germline V gene. The CDR3 reads CASSLDLVSPLHF. The CDR3 DNA is TGTGCCAGCAGCTTAGATTTGGTTTCACCCCTCCACTTT.

The table lists this clonotype with a count of one. The chain has TRBV14 and TRBJ1-1; no clear D gene. Germline CDR1 reads SGHDN; CDR2 reads FVKESK. The CDR3 consists of 13 residues. V dropped 1 base and J dropped 7 bases, with 10 bases sitting between them. CDR3 amino acids: CASSQVVGSEAFF. In DNA, the CDR3 is TGTGCCAGCAGCCAAGTCGTGGGCAGTGAAGCTTTCTTT.

There are a few counts of this clonotype. The CDR3 protein is CASSQDLRRVGEDTQYF. DNA of the CDR3: TGTGCCAGCAGCCAAGATCTCCGCCGGGTCGGGGAAGATACGCAGTATTTT. The chain links TRBV3-1 to TRBJ2-3; D is perhaps TRBD2 (5 bases). The CDR3 covers 17 residues. V gave up 0 bases and J gave up 5 bases, with 18 bases separating them. CDR1 and CDR2 from the germline V gene are LGHDT and YNNKEL (reference sequence).

V and J are TRBV20-1 and TRBJ1-2; a weak D match, TRBD1 (5 bases). The CDR3 sequence is 15 residues long. The germline V and J ends were trimmed by 0 bases and 6 bases, with 17 bases remaining between them. Germline assignment: CDR1 DFQATT and CDR2 SNEGSKA (reference sequence). The CDR3: CSARDQGREADGYTF. The CDR3 nucleotides are TGCAGTGCTAGAGATCAGGGCAGGGAGGCCGATGGCTACACCTTC.

V and J are TRBV4-1 and TRBJ1-6, with no clear D. Germline V gene data show CDR1 as MGHRA and CDR2 as YSYEKL. The CDR3 has 15 residues. V gave up 4 bases and J gave up 5 bases, with 12 bases separating them. For the CDR3, the DNA is TGCGCCAGCAGCCCCCTGGGCCACCATAATTCACCCCTCCACTTT. Protein product: CASSPLGHHNSPLHF.

This chain connects TRBV20-1 to TRBJ2-3; 10 bases are shared with TRBD2. CDR1 is DFQATT and CDR2 is SNEGSKA in the germline V gene (reference sequence). The CDR3 loop spans 15 amino acids. V was pared by 3 bases and J by 2 bases, with 5 bases of the junction left unmatched. The CDR3 DNA is TGCAGTGCTAGCAGGCTAGCGGGAGTCACAGATACGCAGTATTTT. Its protein product is CSASRLAGVTDTQYF.

The chain has TRBV4-1 and TRBJ1-2; D gene unclear. With 0 bases removed from V and 2 bases from J, the gap between germline ends came to 10 bases. Germline V lookup: CDR1 MGHRA, CDR2 YSYEKL. The CDR3 loop spans 15 amino acids. The chain's CDR3 is CASSQDLSRNYGYTF. The CDR3 DNA follows: TGCGCCAGCAGCCAAGATCTAAGTAGGAACTATGGCTACACCTTC.

J is TRBJ2-3 and V is TRBV3-1; 8 nucleotides line up with TRBD1. The CDR3 is 16 amino acids. The junction had 10 bases not matched to a gene; V was cut back by 4 bases and J by 4 bases. Germline V gene data show CDR1 as LGHDT and CDR2 as YNNKEL (reference sequence). Here the CDR3 reads CASSPPRTGLSDTQYF. DNA of the CDR3: TGTGCCAGCAGCCCCCCCCGGACAGGGTTGTCAGATACGCAGTATTTT.

The chain has TRBV21-1 and TRBJ2-1. TRBV21-1 is a listed pseudogene. The CDR3 covers 16 residues. CDR3 in amino acids: CASRPRSGRSYNEQFF. The CDR3 DNA follows: TGTGCCAGCAGACCCAGGAGCGGGAGGTCCTACAATGAGCAGTTCTTC.

This clonotype was recorded at least ten times. The CDR3 nucleotides are TGTGCCAGCAGTTTGGGGCCAGTCTCTGGGGCCAACGTCCTGACTTTC. Its translation: CASSLGPVSGANVLTF. V usage is TRBV28 and J usage is TRBJ2-6; D possibly corresponds to TRBD1 (5 bases). The germline V gene has CDR1 MDHEN and CDR2 SYDVKM. The CDR3 is made up of 16 amino acids. The V gene lost 3 bases and the J gene lost 0 bases, with 9 bases spanning the gap.